The 21 T cell receptor beta chains below were found in one sample sequenced in a study of OX40 agonist ivuxolimab in advanced cancers. Sequencing was performed with immunoSEQ multiplex PCR; in TCRdb, only in-frame clones are kept and a portion is missing. The sample yields tens of thousands of clones, approximately 89% seen once. Sequencing was performed on CD4+ or CD8+ T cells sorted from blood, taken in a trial of the OX40 agonist ivuxolimab. These receptors were obtained from an adult with an advanced solid tumor such as melanoma, head and neck, liver or kidney cancer.

The V call is TRBV5-5, the J call TRBJ2-7; a possible D gene is TRBD1 (5 bases). Deletions cut 4 bases from V and 2 bases from J, with 13 bases between. Germline CDR1 reads SGHKS; CDR2 reads YYEKEE (reference sequence). The CDR3 sequence is 14 residues long. In DNA, the CDR3 is TGTGCCAGCAGCCTTGGACACCGTACCTACGAGCAGTACTTC. This codes for CASSLGHRTYEQYF.

The chain joins TRBV4-2 to TRBJ2-1; TRBD2 matches at 9 bases. The CDR3 runs to 15 residues. Germline-derived CDR1 and CDR2 are LGHNA and YNFKEQ. The V gene end was trimmed by 0 bases and the J gene end by 9 bases; junction bases not matched to a gene: 6. The CDR3 nucleotides read TGTGCCAGCAGCCAAGATGAAGCGGGGGGCCTTGAGCAGTTCTTC. Translated: CASSQDEAGGLEQFF.

The genes are TRBV19 and TRBJ1-2; TRBD1 matches at 7 bases. This CDR3 contains 16 residues. V lost 8 bases and J lost 5; bases outside the gene matches: 17. CDR1 is LNHDA and CDR2 is SQIVND in the germline V gene (reference sequence). The CDR3 bases are TGTGCCAGTCAACCAACCGGGACAGACTTGCGGTATGGCTACACCTTC. Translated, it gives CASQPTGTDLRYGYTF.

The chain is built from TRBV5-1 and TRBJ1-2, with 8 bases matching TRBD1. This CDR3 region has 14 residues. Germline V lookup: CDR1 SGHRS, CDR2 YFSETQ. The junction had 6 bases not matched to a gene; V was cut back by 4 bases and J by 4 bases. The DNA of the CDR3 is TGCGCCAGCAGCCCGACAGGGGAGATCTATGGCTACACCTTC. Translation gives CASSPTGEIYGYTF.

The chain employs TRBV5-4 and TRBJ2-3; tentative D call: TRBD2 (5 bases). The CDR3 consists of 14 residues. From germline, CDR1 is SGHNT and CDR2 YYREEE (reference sequence). Trimming stripped 2 bases from V and 4 bases from J, with 11 bases between. CDR3 in DNA: TGTGCCAGCAGCTTACGAGAGGGTGCAGATACGCAGTATTTT. It codes for CASSLREGADTQYF. The entire variable domain, with the rest obtained from reference TRBV5-4 and TRBJ2-3, is as follows: ETGVTQSPTHLIKTRGQQVTLRCSSQSGHNTVSWYQQALGQGPQFIFQYYREEENGRGNFPPRFSGLQFPNYSSELNVNALELDDSALYLCASSLREGADTQYFGPGTRLTVL.

This clone occurred once. This chain connects TRBV18 to TRBJ1-4, with TRBD1 as a possible D gene (6 bases). V was trimmed by 6 bases and J by 8 bases, leaving 22 bases between them. CDR1 is KGHSH, CDR2 LQKENI, per germline. The length of the CDR3 is 16 residues. CDR3 protein: CASSLNAGASGEKLFF. The CDR3 DNA sequence: TGTGCCAGCTCCCTAAACGCAGGGGCGTCGGGGGAAAAACTGTTTTTT.

This chain links TRBV5-1 with TRBJ2-1, with D maybe TRBD2 (6 bases). The CDR3 totals 15 residues. Germline V gene sequence: CDR1 SGHRS, CDR2 YFSETQ. Trimming cost V 1 base and J 7 bases, with 15 bases left between them. The CDR3 here is CASSLPLARSNEQFF. The CDR3 DNA is TGCGCCAGCAGCTTGCCCCTAGCGAGGAGTAATGAGCAGTTCTTC.

J is TRBJ1-2 and V is TRBV5-6; D possibly corresponds to TRBD1 (5 bases). V was clipped by 1 base and J by 1 base, with 11 bases between them. In germline, CDR1 is SGHDT, CDR2 YYEEEE. The CDR3 loop spans 15 amino acids. The CDR3 here is CASSLSRQYNYGYTF. In DNA form, the CDR3 reads TGTGCCAGCAGCTTGTCCCGACAGTATAACTATGGCTACACCTTC.

This chain joins TRBV27 and TRBJ2-1; TRBD1 might be the D (6 bases). V was shortened by 8 bases and J by 5 bases, with 16 bases between the two germline ends. CDR3 length equals 14 residues. Germline V gene lookup returns CDR1 MNHEY and CDR2 SMNVEV (reference sequence). The CDR3 here is CASPYRVGNNEQFF. The CDR3 bases are TGTGCCAGCCCTTACAGGGTTGGAAACAATGAGCAGTTCTTC.

The gene calls are TRBV7-9 and TRBJ1-2; weak D call: TRBD1 (6 bases). Germline V gene data show CDR1 as SEHNR and CDR2 as FQNEAQ (reference sequence). The CDR3 runs 15 residues. V was trimmed by 5 bases and J by 4 bases, leaving 17 bases between them. This chain's CDR3 is CASSPTYGGAYGYTF. DNA of the CDR3: TGTGCCAGCAGCCCCACCTATGGGGGGGCCTATGGCTACACCTTC.

The chain joins TRBV10-1 to TRBJ2-5; D may correspond to TRBD1 or TRBD2 (5 bases each). The CDR3 is 13 amino acids. CDR1 is WNHNN, CDR2 SYGVQD, per germline (reference sequence). Trimming left V 4 bases short and J 5 bases short, with 11 bases between. The CDR3 loop reads CASSGGVPETQYF. In DNA form, the CDR3 reads TGCGCCAGCAGTGGAGGGGTCCCCGAGACCCAGTACTTC.

This CDR3 is CASSLGQGGVFYGYTF. CDR3 nucleotides: TGTGCCAGCAGCTTGGGGCAGGGAGGCGTTTTTTACGGCTACACCTTC. The chain uses TRBV5-6 and TRBJ1-2; tentatively, D is TRBD1 (5 bases). The V end lost 0 bases, the J end lost 8 bases, and 20 bases lay between the germline ends. Germline assignment: CDR1 SGHDT and CDR2 YYEEEE. The CDR3 loop spans 16 amino acids.

This sequence joins TRBV5-1 and TRBJ1-1; TRBD1 matches 8 bases. This CDR3 is built from 13 residues. Germline V gene sequence: CDR1 SGHRS, CDR2 YFSETQ. Germline trimming cut 2 bases from V and 4 bases from J; bases unmatched to any gene: 1. The CDR3, as DNA: TGCGCCAGCAGCTTTACAGGGGGCACTGAAGCTTTCTTT. Encoded protein: CASSFTGGTEAFF.

This clone appeared once. This sequence joins TRBV18 and TRBJ1-1; possible D gene TRBD1, 6 bases. CDR1 KGHSH and CDR2 LQKENI come from the germline V gene. V was cut by 7 bases and J by 1 base, with 16 bases left in between. This CDR3 region has 15 residues. In nucleotides, the CDR3 is TGTGCCAGCTTAAAGTGGGGGGGCGCGAACACTGAAGCTTTCTTT. This encodes CASLKWGGANTEAFF. Combining the CDR3 with reference TRBV18 and TRBJ1-1 gives the whole variable domain NAGVMQNPRHLVRRRGQEARLRCSPMKGHSHVYWYRQLPEEGLKFMVYLQKENIIDESGMPKERFSAEFPKEGPSILRIQQVVRGDSAAYFCASLKWGGANTEAFFGQGTRLTVV.

The count of this clone is one. V gene TRBV6-1 combines with J gene TRBJ1-6; D remains ambiguous. Germline-derived CDR1 and CDR2 are MNHNS and SASEGT. The CDR3 covers 14 residues. Trimming removed 6 bases from V and 9 bases from J, with 15 bases in between. CDR3: CASSPTLRSSPLHF. CDR3 DNA: TGTGCCAGCAGCCCGACATTAAGGAGTTCACCCCTCCACTTT.

A single count supports this clone. This chain joins TRBV30 and TRBJ2-2; no firm D call. The CDR3 is 13 amino acids. CDR1 and CDR2 (germline): GTSNPN, SVGIG (reference sequence). V lost 0 bases and J 5 bases, leaving 7 bases between the germline ends. CDR3: CAWSVQRTGELFF. CDR3 bases: TGTGCCTGGAGTGTACAGCGAACCGGGGAGCTGTTTTTT.

The rearrangement links TRBV5-6 to TRBJ2-3; TRBD2 matches 10 bases. CDR1 is SGHDT, CDR2 YYEEEE, per germline. With 3 bases clipped from V and 2 bases from J, the junction kept 3 bases outside the gene matches. There are 15 residues in the CDR3. CDR3 sequence reads: CASSSTSGVTDTQYF. CDR3 DNA: TGTGCCAGCAGCTCCACTAGCGGGGTCACAGATACGCAGTATTTT.

The chain employs TRBV7-9 and TRBJ2-1; 8 bases map to TRBD1. With 1 base clipped from V and 0 bases from J, the junction kept 8 bases outside the gene matches. Germline V gene sequence: CDR1 SEHNR, CDR2 FQNEAQ (reference sequence). This CDR3 has 18 residues. CDR3: CASSLETGVWSSYNEQFF. The CDR3 DNA reads as TGTGCCAGCAGCTTAGAGACAGGGGTCTGGAGCTCCTACAATGAGCAGTTCTTC.

The rearrangement uses TRBV4-3 and TRBJ1-5, with unresolved D. The germline V and J ends were trimmed by 8 bases and 7 bases, with 9 bases remaining between them. The length of the CDR3 is 11 residues. CDR1 and CDR2 from the germline V gene are LGHNA and YSLEER. DNA for the CDR3: TGCGCCAGCCGGAGTAGGCAGCCCCAGCATTTT. This translates into CASRSRQPQHF.

J is TRBJ1-1 and V is TRBV6-4, with D possibly being TRBD1 (5 bases). V lost 6 bases to trimming and J lost 10 bases, with 12 bases between them. Germline CDR1 reads MRHNA; CDR2 reads SNTAGT. The CDR3 extends over 11 amino acids. The CDR3 sequence is CASSSGERAFF. As DNA, the CDR3 is TGTGCCAGCAGCTCGGGGGAAAGAGCTTTCTTT.

The rearrangement joins TRBV7-9 to TRBJ2-7; TRBD2 aligns across 8 bases. This CDR3 is built from 17 residues. The V gene's germline CDR1 is SEHNR and CDR2 FQNEAQ (reference sequence). The CDR3: CADGLRTSRKSSYEQYF. Here the CDR3 DNA reads TGTGCAGATGGACTGCGGACTAGCAGGAAAAGCTCCTACGAGCAGTACTTC.